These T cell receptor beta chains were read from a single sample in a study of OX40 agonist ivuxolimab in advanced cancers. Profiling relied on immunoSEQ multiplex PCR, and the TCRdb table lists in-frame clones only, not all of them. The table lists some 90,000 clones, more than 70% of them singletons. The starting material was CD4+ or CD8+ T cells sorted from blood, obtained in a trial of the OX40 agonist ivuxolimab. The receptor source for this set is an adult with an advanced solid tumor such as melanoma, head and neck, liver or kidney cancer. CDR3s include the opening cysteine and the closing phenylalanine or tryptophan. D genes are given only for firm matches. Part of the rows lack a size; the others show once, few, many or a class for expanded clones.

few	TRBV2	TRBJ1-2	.	TGTGCCAGCAGTGACGGGTTTTTGGGCGGCTACACCTTC	CASSDGFLGGYTF
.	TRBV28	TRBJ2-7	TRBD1	TGTGCCAGCAGTTTCCCACTGACAGGGACCGCCTCCTACGAGCAGTACTTC	CASSFPLTGTASYEQYF
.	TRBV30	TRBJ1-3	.	TGTGCCTGGAGTGTTGAGTCTGGAAACACCATATATTTT	CAWSVESGNTIYF
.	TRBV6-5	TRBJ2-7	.	TGTGCCAGCCCCCAGGGGAGACTAGGTTCTCACGAGCAGTACTTC	CASPQGRLGSHEQYF
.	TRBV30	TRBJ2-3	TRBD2	TGTGCCTCCCGACTAGCGGGAGGGCGGACAGATACGCAGTATTTT	CASRLAGGRTDTQYF
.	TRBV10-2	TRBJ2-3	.	TGCGCCAGCAAGGCTGGAGCTAACACAGATACGCAGTATTTT	CASKAGANTDTQYF
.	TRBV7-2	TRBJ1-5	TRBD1	TGTGCCAGCAGCTCGCCTCCCGGACAGGGTAGCAATCAGCCCCAGCATTTT	CASSSPPGQGSNQPQHF
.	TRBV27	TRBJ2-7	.	TGTGCCAGCAGTTTATCGACAGGGACTCATACCTACGAGCAGTACTTC	CASSLSTGTHTYEQYF
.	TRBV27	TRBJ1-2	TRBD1	TGTGCCAGCAGTTCCTCAACAGGGGGGGTGGCTAACTATGGCTACACCTTC	CASSSSTGGVANYGYTF
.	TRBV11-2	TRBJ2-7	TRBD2	TGTGCCAGAGTATCGGGGGGACCCTACGAGCAGTACTTC	CARVSGGPYEQYF
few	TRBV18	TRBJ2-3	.	TGTGCCAGCTCACCCTTTCCCCTGACGGTTAGCACAGATACGCAGTATTTT	CASSPFPLTVSTDTQYF
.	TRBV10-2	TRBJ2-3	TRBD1	TGCGCCAGCAGTGATGTGGGACAGGGGAGGTCGGATACGCAGTATTTT	CASSDVGQGRSDTQYF
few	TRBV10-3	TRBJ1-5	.	TGTGCCATCAGAGGAAGCCCGGATCAGCCCCAGCATTTT	CAIRGSPDQPQHF
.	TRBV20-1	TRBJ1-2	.	TGCAGTGCTCCAGGATCCTATGGCTACACCTTC	CSAPGSYGYTF
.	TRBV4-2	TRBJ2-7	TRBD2	TGTGCCAGCAGCCAAGGCCAGCGGGACTCCTACGAGCAGTACTTC	CASSQGQRDSYEQYF
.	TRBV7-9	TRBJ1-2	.	TGTGCCAGCAGCCAGAACAGGAATAACTATGGCTACACCTTC	CASSQNRNNYGYTF
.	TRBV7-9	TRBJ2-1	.	TGTGCCAGCAGCTTAGGTAAAGGGATTGTAATTAGCAATGAGCAGTTCTTC	CASSLGKGIVISNEQFF
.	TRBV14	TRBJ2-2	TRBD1	TGTGCCAGCAGCCTACAGGGGCTCGGGGAGCTGTTTTTT	CASSLQGLGELFF
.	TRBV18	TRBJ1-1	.	TGTGCCAGCTCACCAATGACAGGCCTGAACACTGAAGCTTTCTTT	CASSPMTGLNTEAFF
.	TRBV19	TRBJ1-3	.	TGTGCCAGTAAGACAGCTAATGGAAACACCATATATTTT	CASKTANGNTIYF
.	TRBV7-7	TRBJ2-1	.	TGTGCTAGCAGCCGCAGTCCGGACAGCTCCTACAATGAGCAGTTCTTC	CASSRSPDSSYNEQFF
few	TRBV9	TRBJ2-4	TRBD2	TGTGCCAGCAGTGTGACTAGCGGGAGGGATATCAAAAACATTCAGTACTTC	CASSVTSGRDIKNIQYF
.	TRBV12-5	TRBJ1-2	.	TGTGCTAGTGTCACAGGGAACCATGGCTACACCTTC	CASVTGNHGYTF
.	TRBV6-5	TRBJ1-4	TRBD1	TGTGCCAGCAGCCCTCGACAGGGTAGCGAAAAACTGTTTTTT	CASSPRQGSEKLFF
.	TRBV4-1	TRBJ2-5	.	TGCGCCAGCAGCCTAGGAATAAAAGAGACCCAGTACTTC	CASSLGIKETQYF
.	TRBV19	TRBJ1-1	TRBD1	TGTGCCAGTAGTATAGGTCGACAGGGGGCCTCTGAAGCTTTCTTT	CASSIGRQGASEAFF
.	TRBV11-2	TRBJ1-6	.	TGTGCCAGCAGCTTAGGTGGGGAATATAATTCACCCCTCCACTTT	CASSLGGEYNSPLHF
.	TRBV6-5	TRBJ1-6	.	TGTGCCAGCAGTTACCCCGGCCGACATAATCATTCACCCCTCCACTTT	CASSYPGRHNHSPLHF
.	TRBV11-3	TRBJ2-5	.	TGTGCCAGCAGCGCGGGTGGGCTTCTACGGGGGACCCAGTACTTC	CASSAGGLLRGTQYF
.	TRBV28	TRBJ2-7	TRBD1	TGTGCCAGTCAGAGGGGACAGGGGGTCTTTTACTACGAGCAGTACTTC	CASQRGQGVFYYEQYF
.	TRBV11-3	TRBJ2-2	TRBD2	TGTGCCAGCAGCTTAGCCCCCCTATTCACTAGCGGGTTGACCGGGGAGCTGTTTTTT	CASSLAPLFTSGLTGELFF
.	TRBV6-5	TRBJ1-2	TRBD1	TGTGCCAGCAGTCCAACCGACAGGGGCGTCCGGGGCTACACCTTC	CASSPTDRGVRGYTF
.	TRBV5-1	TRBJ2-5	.	TGCGCCAGCAGCGCGATGACGGATCAGACCCAGTACTTC	CASSAMTDQTQYF
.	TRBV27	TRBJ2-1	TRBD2	TGTGCCAGCAGTCTAAGACTAGCGGCATACAATGAGCAGTTCTTC	CASSLRLAAYNEQFF
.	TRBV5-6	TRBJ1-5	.	TGTGCCAGCAGCATAAGCAATCAGCCCCAGCATTTT	CASSISNQPQHF
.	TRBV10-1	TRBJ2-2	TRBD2	TGCGCCAGCAGTGGGTCTAGCGGGAGGACCGGGGAGCTGTTTTTT	CASSGSSGRTGELFF
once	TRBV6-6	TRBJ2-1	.	TGTGCCAGCAGTTCCTACAGGTACAATGAGCAGTTCTTC	CASSSYRYNEQFF
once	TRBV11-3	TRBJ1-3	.	TGTGCCAGCAGCGGTAGCTTCTCTGGAAACACCATATATTTT	CASSGSFSGNTIYF
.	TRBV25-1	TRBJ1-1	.	TGTGCCAGCAGTGATTTTGGGGGCGCGATCACTGAAGCTTTCTTT	CASSDFGGAITEAFF
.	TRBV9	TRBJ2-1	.	TGTGCCAGCAGTCCTCGGGGGGCAAGCTCCTACAATGAGCAGTTCTTC	CASSPRGASSYNEQFF
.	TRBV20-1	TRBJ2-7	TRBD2	TGCAGTGCCATGCGGGGGGGCGAGCAGTACTTC	CSAMRGGEQYF